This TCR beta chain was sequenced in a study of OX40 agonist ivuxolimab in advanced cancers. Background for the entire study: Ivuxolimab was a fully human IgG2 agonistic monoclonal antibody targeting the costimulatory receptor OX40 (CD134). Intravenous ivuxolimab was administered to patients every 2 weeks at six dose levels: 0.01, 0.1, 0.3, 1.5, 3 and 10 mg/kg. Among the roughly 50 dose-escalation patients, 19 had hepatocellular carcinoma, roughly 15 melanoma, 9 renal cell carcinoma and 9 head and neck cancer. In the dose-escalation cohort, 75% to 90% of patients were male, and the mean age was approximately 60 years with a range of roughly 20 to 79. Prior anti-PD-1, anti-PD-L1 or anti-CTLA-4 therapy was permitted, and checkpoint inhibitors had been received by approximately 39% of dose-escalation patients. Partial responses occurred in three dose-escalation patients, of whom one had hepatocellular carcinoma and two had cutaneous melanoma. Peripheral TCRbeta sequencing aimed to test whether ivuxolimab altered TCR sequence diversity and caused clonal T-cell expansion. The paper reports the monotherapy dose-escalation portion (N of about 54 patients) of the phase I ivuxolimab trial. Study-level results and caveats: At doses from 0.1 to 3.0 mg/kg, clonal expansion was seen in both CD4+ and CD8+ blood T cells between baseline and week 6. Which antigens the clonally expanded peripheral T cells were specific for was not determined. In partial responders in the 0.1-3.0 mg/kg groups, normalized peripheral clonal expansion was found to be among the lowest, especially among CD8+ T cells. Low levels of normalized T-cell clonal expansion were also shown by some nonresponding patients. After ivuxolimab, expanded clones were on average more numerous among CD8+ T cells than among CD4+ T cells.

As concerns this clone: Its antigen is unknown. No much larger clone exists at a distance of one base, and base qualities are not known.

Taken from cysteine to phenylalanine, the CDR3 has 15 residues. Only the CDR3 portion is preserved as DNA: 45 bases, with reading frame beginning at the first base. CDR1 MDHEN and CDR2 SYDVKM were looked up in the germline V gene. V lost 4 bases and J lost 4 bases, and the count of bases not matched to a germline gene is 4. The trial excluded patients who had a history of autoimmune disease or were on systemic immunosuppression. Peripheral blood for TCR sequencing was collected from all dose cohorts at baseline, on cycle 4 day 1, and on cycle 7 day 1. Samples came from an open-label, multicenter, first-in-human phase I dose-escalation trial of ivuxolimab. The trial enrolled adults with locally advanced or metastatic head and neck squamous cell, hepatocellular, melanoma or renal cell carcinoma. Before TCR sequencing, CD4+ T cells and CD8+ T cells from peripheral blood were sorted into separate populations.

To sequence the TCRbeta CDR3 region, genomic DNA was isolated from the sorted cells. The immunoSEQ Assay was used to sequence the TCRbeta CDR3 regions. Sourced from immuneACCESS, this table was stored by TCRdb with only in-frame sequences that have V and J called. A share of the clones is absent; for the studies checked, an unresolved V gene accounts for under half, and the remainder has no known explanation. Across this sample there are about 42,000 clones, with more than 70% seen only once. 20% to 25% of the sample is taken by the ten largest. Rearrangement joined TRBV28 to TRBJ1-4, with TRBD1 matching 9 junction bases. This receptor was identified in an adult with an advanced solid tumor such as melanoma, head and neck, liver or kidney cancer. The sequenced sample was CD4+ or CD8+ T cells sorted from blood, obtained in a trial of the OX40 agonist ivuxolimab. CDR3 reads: CASSSPGQGNEKLFF. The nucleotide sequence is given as TGTGCCAGCAGTTCACCGGGACAGGGTAATGAAAAACTGTTTTTT.